Below, 29 T cell receptor beta chains from the same sample are listed, as sequenced in a study of shared clonotypes between healthy human individuals. Generated by immunoSEQ multiplex PCR, the TCRdb table keeps only in-frame clones and is missing some. The sample holds more than 150,000 clones, approximately 92% seen once. The sequenced sample consisted of naive CD4+ T cells sorted from blood. Subset here: CD45RA+ positively selected. These receptors came from a woman in her 30s in good health.

J is TRBJ1-3 and V is TRBV2; maybe TRBD1 (5 bases). The germline CDR1 and CDR2 sequences are SNHLY and FYNNEI. V lost 4 bases to trimming and J lost 0 bases, with 13 bases between them. This CDR3 spans 16 amino acids. The CDR3 region has the DNA TGTGCCAGCAGTGTTACTGTGACAGTCTCTGGAAACACCATATATTTT. This encodes CASSVTVTVSGNTIYF.

V and J are TRBV5-4 and TRBJ1-5; 9 bases line up with TRBD1. Germline V gene lookup returns CDR1 SGHNT and CDR2 YYREEE (reference sequence). With V trimmed by 4 bases and J by 0 bases, 8 bases remained unmatched. The CDR3 extends over 17 amino acids. The DNA for the CDR3 is TGTGCCAGCAGCCAGACAGGGACAGGGTATAGCAATCAGCCCCAGCATTTT. This translates into CASSQTGTGYSNQPQHF.

The chain has TRBV5-5 and TRBJ2-7; 7 nucleotides align to TRBD1. With V trimmed by 2 bases and J by 1 base, 3 bases remained unmatched. Germline V gene lookup returns CDR1 SGHKS and CDR2 YYEKEE (reference sequence). CDR3 length: 14 residues. CDR3 sequence reads: CASSLQGSSYEQYF. DNA of the CDR3: TGTGCCAGCAGCTTACAGGGGTCTTCCTACGAGCAGTACTTC. The full variable domain, its missing parts supplied by reference TRBV5-5 and TRBJ2-7, is DAGVTQSPTHLIKTRGQQVTLRCSPISGHKSVSWYQQVLGQGPQFIFQYYEKEERGRGNFPDRFSARQFPNYSSELNVNALLLGDSALYLCASSLQGSSYEQYFGPGTRLTVT.

J is TRBJ2-7 and V is TRBV4-1; D may be TRBD1 or TRBD2 (5 bases each). The CDR3 consists of 14 residues. The ends were cut back, 6 bases at V and 1 base at J, with 13 bases in the middle. The V gene's germline CDR1 is MGHRA and CDR2 YSYEKL. DNA of the CDR3: TGCGCCAGCAGACGGACACGGGGTTCCTACGAGCAGTACTTC. Translating gives CASRRTRGSYEQYF.

J is TRBJ2-7 and V is TRBV5-1; a weak D match, TRBD2 (5 bases). The CDR3 length is 14 residues. Germline lookup yields CDR1 SGHRS and CDR2 YFSETQ. V lost 1 base to trimming and J lost 2 bases, with 10 bases between them. CDR3 region: CASSLSAEPYEQYF. The DNA of the CDR3 is TGCGCCAGCAGCTTGTCAGCGGAGCCCTACGAGCAGTACTTC.

The CDR3 DNA follows: TGTGCCAGCAGCTTTAAATCGGGACAACCGACGTGGGAGCAGTACTTC. This codes for CASSFKSGQPTWEQYF. The chain is built from TRBV5-6 and TRBJ2-7; TRBD1 might be the D (6 bases). V lost 2 bases, J lost 7 bases, and 22 bases lay in between. Germline V gene lookup returns CDR1 SGHDT and CDR2 YYEEEE. This CDR3 has 16 residues.

V is TRBV6-5 and J is TRBJ1-6, with unresolved D. The V and J ends lost 2 bases and 14 bases respectively, with 10 bases between them. The CDR3 length is 12 residues. Germline V gene lookup returns CDR1 MNHEY and CDR2 SVGAGI. The CDR3 sequence is CASSYDSGTLHF. CDR3 in DNA: TGTGCCAGCAGTTACGATTCGGGCACCCTCCACTTT.

This chain joins TRBV19 and TRBJ1-4; 7 bases are shared with TRBD1. This CDR3 spans 14 amino acids. The germline V gene encodes CDR1 LNHDA and CDR2 SQIVND (reference sequence). Germline trimming cut 7 bases from V and 8 bases from J; bases unmatched to any gene: 10. CDR3 protein: CASKLQQGVEKLFF. CDR3 nucleotides: TGTGCCAGTAAGCTGCAGCAGGGGGTCGAAAAACTGTTTTTT. Supplemented by reference TRBV19 and TRBJ1-4, the full variable domain reads DGGITQSPKYLFRKEGQNVTLSCEQNLNHDAMYWYRQDPGQGLRLIYYSQIVNDFQKGDIAEGYSVSREKKESFPLTVTSAQKNPTAFYLCASKLQQGVEKLFFGSGTQLSVL.

The chain uses TRBV7-6 and TRBJ2-7; 9 nucleotides line up with TRBD2. This CDR3 is built from 18 residues. V shed 1 base, J shed 2 bases, and the junction held 12 bases outside the gene matches. Looked up from germline, CDR1 is SGHVS and CDR2 is FNYEAQ. The CDR3 is CASSLGWGAGGGAYEQYF. CDR3 DNA sequence: TGTGCCAGCAGCTTAGGGTGGGGAGCGGGAGGAGGGGCCTACGAGCAGTACTTC.

The rearrangement uses TRBV2 and TRBJ2-2; 9 nucleotides line up with TRBD1. V gave up 4 bases and J gave up 7 bases; unmatched junction bases: 4. CDR1 SNHLY and CDR2 FYNNEI come from the germline V gene. The CDR3 loop spans 14 amino acids. The CDR3 protein is CASSVQGAIGELFF. CDR3 in DNA: TGTGCCAGCAGTGTACAGGGGGCTATCGGGGAGCTGTTTTTT.

The chain has TRBV5-1 and TRBJ2-5; D uncertain. CDR1 and CDR2 from the germline V gene are SGHRS and YFSETQ. V gave up 0 bases and J gave up 3 bases, with 9 bases separating them. The CDR3 runs 14 residues. CDR3 nucleotide sequence: TGCGCCAGCAGCTTGGCCTCTAGAGAAGAGACCCAGTACTTC. Translated: CASSLASREETQYF.

This CDR3 reads CASSESSGLATFEQYF. The DNA for the CDR3 is TGTGCCAGCAGTGAGTCCTCGGGACTAGCCACTTTCGAGCAGTACTTC. The chain is built from TRBV25-1 and TRBJ2-7; TRBD2 agrees at 9 bases. The ends lost 3 bases at V and 6 bases at J; junction bases unmatched: 12. The CDR3 has 16 residues. The germline V gene has CDR1 MGHDK and CDR2 SYGVNS.

The genes are TRBV29-1 and TRBJ2-7; D ambiguous. Germline loops: CDR1 SQVTM, CDR2 ANQGSEA. V was pared by 6 bases and J by 0 bases, with 12 bases between. This CDR3 spans 13 amino acids. CDR3 nucleotide sequence: TGCAGCGTGGGGTCCTTGAGCTCCTACGAGCAGTACTTC. Amino acids: CSVGSLSSYEQYF.

CDR3 coding DNA: TGTGCCAGCAGGACCACGAGGGAGTCACCCCTCCACTTT. Amino acid sequence: CASRTTRESPLHF. The rearrangement joins TRBV28 to TRBJ1-6; D remains unclear. Trimming removed 6 bases from V and 10 bases from J, with 13 bases in between. CDR1 MDHEN and CDR2 SYDVKM come from the germline V gene. This CDR3 comprises 13 residues.

This chain joins TRBV19 and TRBJ2-7, with 8 nucleotides matching TRBD2. CDR3 length equals 15 residues. The V gene end was trimmed by 3 bases and the J gene end by 7 bases; junction bases not matched to a gene: 11. CDR1 and CDR2 from the germline V gene are LNHDA and SQIVND (reference sequence). CDR3 in amino acids: CASSITAREALEQYF. As DNA, the CDR3 is TGTGCCAGTAGTATCACGGCGCGGGAGGCTCTAGAGCAGTACTTC. Variable domain in full (rest from reference TRBV19 and TRBJ2-7): DGGITQSPKYLFRKEGQNVTLSCEQNLNHDAMYWYRQDPGQGLRLIYYSQIVNDFQKGDIAEGYSVSREKKESFPLTVTSAQKNPTAFYLCASSITAREALEQYFGPGTRLTVT.

This chain joins TRBV30 and TRBJ1-5, with TRBD1 as a possible D gene (6 bases). The CDR3 is 14 residues long. The germline V gene encodes CDR1 GTSNPN and CDR2 SVGIG (reference sequence). V was clipped by 0 bases and J by 13 bases, with 19 bases between them. The CDR3 loop reads CAWSVGGAGEYQHF. For the CDR3, the DNA is TGTGCCTGGAGTGTTGGTGGGGCAGGGGAGTATCAGCATTTT.

CDR3 in amino acids: CASSPWDGYEQYF. Written as DNA, the CDR3 is TGTGCCAGCTCACCCTGGGACGGCTACGAGCAGTACTTC. The chain uses TRBV18 and TRBJ2-7; D may be TRBD1 or TRBD2 (5 bases each). CDR3 length: 13 amino acids. From germline, CDR1 is KGHSH and CDR2 LQKENI. V was pared by 3 bases and J by 3 bases, with 9 bases between.

The chain links TRBV18 to TRBJ2-7; tentative D call: TRBD1 (7 bases). Trimming removed 0 bases from V and 3 bases from J, with 15 bases in between. CDR3 length equals 16 residues. Germline V gene sequence: CDR1 KGHSH, CDR2 LQKENI. The CDR3, as DNA: TGTGCCAGCTCACCACCGAGGGGGCGCGGGATCTACGAGCAGTACTTC. Protein sequence: CASSPPRGRGIYEQYF.

The chain links TRBV5-5 to TRBJ2-7; D might be TRBD2 (5 bases). The CDR3 runs 16 residues. V lost 1 base, J lost 2 bases, and 16 bases lay in between. Germline V gene lookup returns CDR1 SGHKS and CDR2 YYEKEE (reference sequence). This CDR3 is CASSLYGGPATYEQYF. The CDR3 nucleotides read TGTGCCAGCAGCTTGTATGGCGGGCCCGCTACCTACGAGCAGTACTTC.

The rearrangement links TRBV5-1 to TRBJ1-5; no definite D call. CDR3 length: 13 residues. Germline loops: CDR1 SGHRS, CDR2 YFSETQ. Trimming removed 0 bases from V and 5 bases from J, with 6 bases in between. In nucleotides, the CDR3 is TGCGCCAGCAGCTTGGCCGAGGATCAGCCCCAGCATTTT. Translation: CASSLAEDQPQHF.

This clone was seen only once. The chain links TRBV6-6 to TRBJ2-5; D ambiguous. Judging by the DNA end, TRBJ2-7 fits better; the J call may be wrong. Looked up from germline, CDR1 is MNHNY and CDR2 is SVGAGI (reference sequence). This CDR3 has 13 amino acids. The CDR3 sequence: CASSYWTSYEQYF. The CDR3 region has the DNA TGTGCCAGCAGTTACTGGACGTCCTACGAGCAGTACTTC.

This rearrangement joins TRBV29-1 to TRBJ1-2; D is unclear. Trimming stripped 7 bases from V and 8 bases from J, with 20 bases between. The CDR3 length is 13 residues. CDR1 and CDR2 from the germline V gene are SQVTM and ANQGSEA. The CDR3 bases are TGCAGCGCCAGTACTTCAGGAGAGGGAGGCTACACCTTC. The encoded protein is CSASTSGEGGYTF.

The chain carries TRBV5-6 and TRBJ1-1, with 8 bases that match TRBD1. Unmatched junction bases numbered 3, after V lost 7 bases and J lost 4 bases. The CDR3 contains 12 residues. CDR1 is SGHDT, CDR2 YYEEEE, per germline. DNA of the CDR3: TGTGCCAGCCTGACAGGGGCCACTGAAGCTTTCTTT. Its protein product is CASLTGATEAFF.

V gene TRBV6-6 combines with J gene TRBJ2-1, with TRBD2 as a possible D gene (6 bases). Between the trimmed V and J ends, which lost 2 bases and 5 bases, there was a span of 13 bases. CDR1 MNHNY and CDR2 SVGAGI come from the germline V gene (reference sequence). This CDR3 is 15 amino acids long. The CDR3 coding sequence is TGTGCCAGCAGTTACGGGAGGCCCCCTCACAATGAGCAGTTCTTC. Protein sequence: CASSYGRPPHNEQFF.

The chain recombines TRBV14 with TRBJ1-2, with 9 bases matching TRBD1. V lost 4 bases, J lost 6 bases, and 6 bases stayed unmatched. The CDR3 sequence is 14 residues long. Germline CDR1 is SGHDN and CDR2 is FVKESK. CDR3 coding DNA: TGTGCCAGCAGCCGGAACACAGGGGGCGATGGCTACACCTTC. Translation: CASSRNTGGDGYTF. Full variable domain (outside the CDR3, taken from reference TRBV14 and TRBJ1-2): EAGVTQFPSHSVIEKGQTVTLRCDPISGHDNLYWYRRVMGKEIKFLLHFVKESKQDESGMPNNRFLAERTGGTYSTLKVQPAELEDSGVYFCASSRNTGGDGYTFGSGTRLTVV.

A note on this clone: The sample holds other DNA sequences that translate to the same CDR3. The chain employs TRBV28 and TRBJ2-7; D may be TRBD1 or TRBD2 (5 bases each). The CDR3 consists of 13 residues. Trimming took 8 bases from V and 1 from J, leaving 12 bases between them. CDR1 MDHEN and CDR2 SYDVKM come from the germline V gene. The CDR3 coding sequence is TGTGCCAGCTCCGGGACGCCATCCTACGAGCAGTACTTC. Its translation is CASSGTPSYEQYF.

CDR3 coding DNA: TGTGCCAGCAGCTTGGAGCCTACGAACACCGGGGAGCTGTTTTTT. Its protein is CASSLEPTNTGELFF. V gene TRBV5-6 combines with J gene TRBJ2-2; no definite D call. The CDR3 is made up of 15 amino acids. Germline assignment: CDR1 SGHDT and CDR2 YYEEEE. Trimming stripped 0 bases from V and 0 bases from J, with 6 bases between.

This rearrangement joins TRBV19 to TRBJ2-1; TRBD1 matches at 10 bases. Germline V lookup: CDR1 LNHDA, CDR2 SQIVND (reference sequence). This CDR3 has 20 residues. The V and J ends lost 3 bases and 9 bases, in that order; junction bases with no gene match: 23. The chain's CDR3 is CASSMHGRGSSGTGVGEQFF. The DNA of the CDR3 is TGTGCCAGTAGTATGCATGGTCGTGGTTCGAGCGGGACAGGGGTCGGTGAGCAGTTCTTC.

V gene TRBV10-2 combines with J gene TRBJ1-2, with a tentative D call TRBD1 (6 bases). Per the germline V gene, CDR1 is WSHSY and CDR2 is SAAADI. The V and J ends lost 0 bases and 8 bases respectively, with 10 bases between them. The CDR3 runs 13 residues. DNA for the CDR3: TGCGCCAGCAGTGAGTCGGGGGCCCCAGGCTACACCTTC. It codes for CASSESGAPGYTF.